This T cell receptor beta chain was sequenced for a study of blood T cell repertoires in COVID-19. As processed by the authors: How many nucleated cells were present was estimated from reference gene primer amplification. Assay: immunoSEQ multiplex PCR; the TCRdb copy retains only in-frame clones and omits some. V, J and clone size reflect that table, while D and trimming were determined from the DNA. The sample records 120,000 or so clones, roughly 91% being singletons. V lost 3 bases and J lost 4; bases outside the gene matches: 7. Germline CDR1 LNHDA, CDR2 SQIVND (reference sequence). This CDR3 spans 15 amino acids.

The sample consisted of peripheral blood. This chain links TRBV19 with TRBJ2-5; 8 bases agree with TRBD2. This TCR was recovered from a human donor in a cohort sampled during active COVID-19. This CDR3 reads CASSITAGATETQYF. The CDR3 DNA follows: TGTGCCAGTAGTATCACAGCGGGAGCGACAGAGACCCAGTACTTC. Full variable domain (missing parts from reference TRBV19 and TRBJ2-5): DGGITQSPKYLFRKEGQNVTLSCEQNLNHDAMYWYRQDPGQGLRLIYYSQIVNDFQKGDIAEGYSVSREKKESFPLTVTSAQKNPTAFYLCASSITAGATETQYFGPGTRLLVL.